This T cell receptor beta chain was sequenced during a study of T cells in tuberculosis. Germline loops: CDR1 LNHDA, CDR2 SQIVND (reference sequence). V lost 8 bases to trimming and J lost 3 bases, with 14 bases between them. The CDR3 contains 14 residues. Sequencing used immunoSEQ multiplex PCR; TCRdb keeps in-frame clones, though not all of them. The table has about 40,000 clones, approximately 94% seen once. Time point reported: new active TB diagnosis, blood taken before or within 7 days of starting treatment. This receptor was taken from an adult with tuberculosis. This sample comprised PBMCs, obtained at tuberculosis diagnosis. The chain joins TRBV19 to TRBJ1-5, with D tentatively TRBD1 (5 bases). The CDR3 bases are TGTGCCAGTTCCCTTGGGGCTAACAATCAGCCCCAGCATTTT. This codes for CASSLGANNQPQHF.